This T cell receptor (beta chain) was recorded in a study of cytomegalovirus exposure and HLA in healthy donors. Study-wide context: From about 180 million T cells, an earlier analysis saw under 140 million unique TCR beta sequences.

CDR1 and CDR2 (germline): SQVTM, ANQGSEA. The CDR3 length is 14 residues. V dropped 1 base and J dropped 7 bases, with 13 bases sitting between them. A word on this clone: Its antigen remains unidentified.

Broader study findings: The study reported that TCR beta sequences accurately predicted HLA-A and HLA-B alleles in most subjects.

Primers included in the PCR were 60 Vbeta and 13 Jbeta primers. The protocol was immunoSEQ multiplex PCR, while the TCRdb copy is restricted to in-frame clones and leaves out a portion. This sample has 95,000 to 150,000 clones, with over 65% found just once. The sample consisted of PBMCs. The chain employs TRBV29-1 and TRBJ2-2, with D possibly TRBD1 on 5 matching bases. This TCR was recovered from a man between 35 and 55 years old in good health and CMV-seropositive. The DNA of the CDR3 is TGCAGCGTTGAAGTGGGGCGGTTCGGCGGGGAGCTGTTTTTT. This encodes CSVEVGRFGGELFF.